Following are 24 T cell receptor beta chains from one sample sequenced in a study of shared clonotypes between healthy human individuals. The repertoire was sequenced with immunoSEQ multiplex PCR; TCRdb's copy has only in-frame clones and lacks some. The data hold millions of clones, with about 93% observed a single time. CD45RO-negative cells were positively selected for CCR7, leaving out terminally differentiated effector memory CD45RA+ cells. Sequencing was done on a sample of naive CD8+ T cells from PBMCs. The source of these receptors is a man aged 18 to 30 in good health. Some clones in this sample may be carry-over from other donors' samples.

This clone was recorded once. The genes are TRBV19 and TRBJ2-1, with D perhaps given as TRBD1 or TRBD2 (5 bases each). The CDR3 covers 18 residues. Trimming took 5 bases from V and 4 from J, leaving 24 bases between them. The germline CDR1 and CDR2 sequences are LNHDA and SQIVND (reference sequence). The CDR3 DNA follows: TGTGCCAGTAGTCCCGGGGCTAGTCCGTACATGGTGTACAATGAGCAGTTCTTC. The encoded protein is CASSPGASPYMVYNEQFF.

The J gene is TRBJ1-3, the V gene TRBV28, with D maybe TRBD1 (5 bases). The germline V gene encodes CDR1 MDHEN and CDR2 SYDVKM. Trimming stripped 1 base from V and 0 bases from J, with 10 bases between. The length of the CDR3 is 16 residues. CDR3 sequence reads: CASSLLQVPSGNTIYF. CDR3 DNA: TGTGCCAGCAGTTTATTACAGGTGCCCTCTGGAAACACCATATATTTT.

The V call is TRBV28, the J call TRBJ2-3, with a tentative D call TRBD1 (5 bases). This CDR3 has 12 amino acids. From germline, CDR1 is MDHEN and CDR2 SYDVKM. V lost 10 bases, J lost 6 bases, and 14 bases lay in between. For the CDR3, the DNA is TGTGCCATTACAGGTTTCGGGGATACGCAGTATTTT. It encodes CAITGFGDTQYF.

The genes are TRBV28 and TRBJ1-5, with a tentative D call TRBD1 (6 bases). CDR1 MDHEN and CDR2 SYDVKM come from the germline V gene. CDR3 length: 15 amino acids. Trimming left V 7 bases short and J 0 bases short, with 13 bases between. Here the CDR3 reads CASTHQGSSNQPQHF. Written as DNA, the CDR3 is TGTGCCAGCACCCATCAGGGGTCTAGCAATCAGCCCCAGCATTTT.

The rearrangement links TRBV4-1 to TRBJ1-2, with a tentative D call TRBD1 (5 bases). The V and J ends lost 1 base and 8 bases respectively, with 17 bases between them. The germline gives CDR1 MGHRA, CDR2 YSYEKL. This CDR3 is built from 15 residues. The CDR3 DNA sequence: TGCGCCAGCAGCCAAGCGCCGGGACTATCCCGGGGCTACACCTTC. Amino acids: CASSQAPGLSRGYTF.

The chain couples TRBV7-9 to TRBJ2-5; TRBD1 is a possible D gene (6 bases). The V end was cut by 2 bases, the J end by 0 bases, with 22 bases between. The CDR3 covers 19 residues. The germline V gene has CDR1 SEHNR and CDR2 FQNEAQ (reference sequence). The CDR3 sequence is CASSLPKPRDTRYQETQYF. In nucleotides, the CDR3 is TGTGCCAGCAGCTTACCGAAACCTCGGGACACGCGGTACCAAGAGACCCAGTACTTC. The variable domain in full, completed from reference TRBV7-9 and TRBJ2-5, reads DTGVSQNPRHKITKRGQNVTFRCDPISEHNRLYWYRQTLGQGPEFLTYFQNEAQLEKSRLLSDRFSAERPKGSFSTLEIQRTEQGDSAMYLCASSLPKPRDTRYQETQYFGPGTRLLVL.

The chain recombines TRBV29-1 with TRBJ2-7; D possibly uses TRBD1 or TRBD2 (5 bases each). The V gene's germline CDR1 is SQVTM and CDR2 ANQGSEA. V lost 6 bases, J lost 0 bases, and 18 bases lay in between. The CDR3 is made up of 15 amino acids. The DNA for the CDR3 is TGCAGCGTCTTCTCCAGGGACCTCTTCTCCTACGAGCAGTACTTC. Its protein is CSVFSRDLFSYEQYF.

This chain's CDR3 is CASSLQGTTDTQYF. The CDR3 DNA reads TGTGCCAGCAGTCTCCAGGGCACCACAGATACGCAGTATTTT. The V gene is TRBV28, the J gene TRBJ2-3; maybe TRBD1 (5 bases). V dropped 5 bases and J dropped 2 bases, with 11 bases sitting between them. This CDR3 is built from 14 residues. Germline V CDR1 and CDR2: MDHEN, SYDVKM. The variable domain in full, completed from reference TRBV28 and TRBJ2-3, reads DVKVTQSSRYLVKRTGEKVFLECVQDMDHENMFWYRQDPGLGLRLIYFSYDVKMKEKGDIPEGYSVSREKKERFSLILESASTNQTSMYLCASSLQGTTDTQYFGPGTRLTVL.

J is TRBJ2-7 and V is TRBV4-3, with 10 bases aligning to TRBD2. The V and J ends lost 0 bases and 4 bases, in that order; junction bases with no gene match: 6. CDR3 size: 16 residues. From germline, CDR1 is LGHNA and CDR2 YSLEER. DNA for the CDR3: TGCGCCAGCAGCCAAGATTTGAGCGGGAGGGTTTACGAGCAGTACTTC. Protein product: CASSQDLSGRVYEQYF.

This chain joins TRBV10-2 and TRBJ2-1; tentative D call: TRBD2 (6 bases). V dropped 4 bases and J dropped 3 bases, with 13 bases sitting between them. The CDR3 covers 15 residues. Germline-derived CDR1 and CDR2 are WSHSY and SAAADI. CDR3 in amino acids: CASSGLLSGYNEQFF. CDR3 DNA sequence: TGCGCCAGCAGTGGACTTCTTAGCGGCTACAATGAGCAGTTCTTC.

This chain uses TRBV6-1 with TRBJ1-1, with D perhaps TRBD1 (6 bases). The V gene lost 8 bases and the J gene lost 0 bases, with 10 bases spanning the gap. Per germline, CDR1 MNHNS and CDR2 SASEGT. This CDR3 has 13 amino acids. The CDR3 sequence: CASGTGLNTEAFF. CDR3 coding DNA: TGTGCCAGCGGAACAGGGCTGAACACTGAAGCTTTCTTT.

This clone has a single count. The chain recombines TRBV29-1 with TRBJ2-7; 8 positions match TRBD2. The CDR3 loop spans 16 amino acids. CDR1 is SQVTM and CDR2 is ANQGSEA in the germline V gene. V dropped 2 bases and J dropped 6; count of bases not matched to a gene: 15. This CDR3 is CSVEWITSGTTTEQYF. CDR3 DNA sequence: TGCAGCGTTGAATGGATAACTAGCGGAACTACGACCGAGCAGTACTTC.

The CDR3 region is CASSLGPSGNDYEQYF. CDR3 sequence (DNA): TGTGCCAGCAGCTTGGGACCTAGCGGGAATGACTACGAGCAGTACTTC. The V and J genes are TRBV13 and TRBJ2-7, with TRBD2 matching over 9 bases. The V segment lost 3 bases and the J segment 3 bases; nucleotides outside the gene matches: 9. CDR1 PRHDT and CDR2 FYEKMQ come from the germline V gene (reference sequence). CDR3 size: 16 residues.

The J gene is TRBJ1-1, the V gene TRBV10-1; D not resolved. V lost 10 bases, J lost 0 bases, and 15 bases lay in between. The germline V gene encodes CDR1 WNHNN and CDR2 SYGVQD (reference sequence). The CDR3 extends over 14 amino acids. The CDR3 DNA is TGCGCCACCCCTGAAAGCAGTTTGAACACTGAAGCTTTCTTT. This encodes CATPESSLNTEAFF.

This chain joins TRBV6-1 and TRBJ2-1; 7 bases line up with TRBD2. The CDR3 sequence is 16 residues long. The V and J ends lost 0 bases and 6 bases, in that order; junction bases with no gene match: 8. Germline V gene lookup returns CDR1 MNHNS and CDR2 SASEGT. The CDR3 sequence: CASSEAWGRAGNEQFF. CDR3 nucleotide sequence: TGTGCCAGCAGTGAAGCGTGGGGGAGGGCCGGCAATGAGCAGTTCTTC.

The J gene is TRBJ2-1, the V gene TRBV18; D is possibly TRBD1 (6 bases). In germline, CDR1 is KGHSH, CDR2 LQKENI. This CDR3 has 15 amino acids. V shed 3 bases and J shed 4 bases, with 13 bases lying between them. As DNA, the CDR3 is TGTGCCAGCTCACCCGCGGACAGACCGTACAATGAGCAGTTCTTC. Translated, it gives CASSPADRPYNEQFF.

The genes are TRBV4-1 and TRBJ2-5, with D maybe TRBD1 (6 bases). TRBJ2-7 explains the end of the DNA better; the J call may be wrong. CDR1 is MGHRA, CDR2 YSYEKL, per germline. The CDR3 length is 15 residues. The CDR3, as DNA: TGCGCCAGCAGCCAAGCACGGACAGAAGGCTACGAGCAGTACTTC. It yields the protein CASSQARTEGYEQYF.

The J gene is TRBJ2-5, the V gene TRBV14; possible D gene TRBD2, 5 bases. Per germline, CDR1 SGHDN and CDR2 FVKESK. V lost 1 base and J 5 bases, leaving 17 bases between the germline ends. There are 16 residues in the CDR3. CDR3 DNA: TGTGCCAGCAGCCAAGTCACGTTTGCGGGTTTTGAGACCCAGTACTTC. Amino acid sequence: CASSQVTFAGFETQYF.

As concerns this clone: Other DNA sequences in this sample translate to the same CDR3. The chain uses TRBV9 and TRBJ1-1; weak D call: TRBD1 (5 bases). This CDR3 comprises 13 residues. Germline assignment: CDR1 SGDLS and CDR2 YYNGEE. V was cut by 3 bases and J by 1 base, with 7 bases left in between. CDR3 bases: TGTGCCAGCAGCGGCAGGGAGAACACTGAAGCTTTCTTT. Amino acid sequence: CASSGRENTEAFF.

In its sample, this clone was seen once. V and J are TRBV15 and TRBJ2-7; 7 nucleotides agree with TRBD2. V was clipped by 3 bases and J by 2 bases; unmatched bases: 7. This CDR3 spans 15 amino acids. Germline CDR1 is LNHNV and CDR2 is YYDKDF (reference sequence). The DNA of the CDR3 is TGTGCCACCAGCAGTCCACGGGAGGACCCCTACGAGCAGTACTTC. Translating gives CATSSPREDPYEQYF.

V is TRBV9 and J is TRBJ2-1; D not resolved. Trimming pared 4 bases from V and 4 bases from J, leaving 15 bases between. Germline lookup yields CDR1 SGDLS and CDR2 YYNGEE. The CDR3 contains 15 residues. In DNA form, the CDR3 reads TGTGCCAGCAGCTTCAGCAGGACCCCTTACAATGAGCAGTTCTTC. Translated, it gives CASSFSRTPYNEQFF. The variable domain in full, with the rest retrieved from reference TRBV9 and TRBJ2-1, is DSGVTQTPKHLITATGQRVTLRCSPRSGDLSVYWYQQSLDQGLQFLIQYYNGEERAKGNILERFSAQQFPDLHSELNLSSLELGDSALYFCASSFSRTPYNEQFFGPGTRLTVL.

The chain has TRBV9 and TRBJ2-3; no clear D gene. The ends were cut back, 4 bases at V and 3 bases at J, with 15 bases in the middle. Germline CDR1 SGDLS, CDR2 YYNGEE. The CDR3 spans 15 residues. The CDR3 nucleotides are TGTGCCAGCAGCTCCCGGACCGAGCAGACAGATACGCAGTATTTT. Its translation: CASSSRTEQTDTQYF.

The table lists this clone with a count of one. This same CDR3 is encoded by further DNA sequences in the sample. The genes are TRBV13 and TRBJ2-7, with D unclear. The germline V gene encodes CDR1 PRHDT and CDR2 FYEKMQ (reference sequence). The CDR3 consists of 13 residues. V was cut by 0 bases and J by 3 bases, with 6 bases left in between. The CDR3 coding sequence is TGTGCCAGCAGCTTAGGCCCCAGCTACGAGCAGTACTTC. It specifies CASSLGPSYEQYF.

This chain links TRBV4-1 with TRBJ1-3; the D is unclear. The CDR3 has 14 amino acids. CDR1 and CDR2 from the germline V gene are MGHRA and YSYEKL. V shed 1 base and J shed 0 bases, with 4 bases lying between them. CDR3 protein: CASSQASSGNTIYF. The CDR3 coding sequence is TGCGCCAGCAGCCAAGCCAGCTCTGGAAACACCATATATTTT.